One sample yielded the 23 T cell receptor beta chains listed below, sequenced in a study of blood T cell repertoires in COVID-19. Produced via immunoSEQ multiplex PCR; TCRdb's table is partial and in-frame only. The sample has over 250,000 clones, 75% to 90% seen once; the top ten hold approximately 2%. Sequences were obtained from peripheral blood. The origin of the receptors is a middle-aged man with acute or convalescent COVID-19.

The CDR3 DNA reads TGCGCCAGCAGCGCGGGACAGGGAATATCGGGGGGCTACACCTTC. Amino acids: CASSAGQGISGGYTF. The V call is TRBV5-1, the J call TRBJ1-2; 9 bases are a match to TRBD1. CDR3 length: 15 amino acids. After removal of 4 bases from V and 8 bases from J, the junction contained 12 bases not matched to a gene. Germline V CDR1 and CDR2: SGHRS, YFSETQ.

This chain links TRBV6-6 with TRBJ1-3, with D unclear. The CDR3 has 12 residues. Looked up from germline, CDR1 is MNHNY and CDR2 is SVGAGI (reference sequence). Trimming took 4 bases from V and 9 from J, leaving 10 bases between them. Written as DNA, the CDR3 is TGTGCCAGCAGTTCAGAGGAGATCACCATATATTTT. Translated: CASSSEEITIYF.

The rearrangement uses TRBV6-5 and TRBJ1-5, with D perhaps TRBD1 (5 bases). CDR1 and CDR2 from the germline V gene are MNHEY and SVGAGI. V was clipped by 6 bases and J by 7 bases, with 16 bases between them. The CDR3 totals 14 residues. The DNA of the CDR3 is TGTGCCAGCAGCTTGGACACGACTCTCCAGCCCCAGCATTTT. Amino acids: CASSLDTTLQPQHF.

This chain uses TRBV10-1 with TRBJ2-5, with a weak D call TRBD1 (6 bases). CDR3 length: 13 amino acids. Germline values: CDR1 WNHNN, CDR2 SYGVQD (reference sequence). Deletions cut 2 bases from V and 9 bases from J, with 13 bases between. The CDR3: CASSEAIQGPQYF. As DNA, the CDR3 is TGCGCCAGCAGTGAGGCAATACAGGGTCCCCAGTACTTC.

The chain links TRBV5-4 to TRBJ1-2, with D hard to call. V was cut by 2 bases and J by 8 bases, with 19 bases left in between. In germline, CDR1 is SGHNT, CDR2 YYREEE (reference sequence). The length of the CDR3 is 15 residues. CDR3 DNA: TGTGCCAGCAGCTTACCGCTTCCCGCCTCGGGGGGCTACACCTTC. Its translation: CASSLPLPASGGYTF.

The V and J genes are TRBV5-1 and TRBJ1-4, with D perhaps matching TRBD1 (5 bases). Germline V CDR1 and CDR2: SGHRS, YFSETQ. V was shortened by 1 base and J by 4 bases, with 17 bases between the two germline ends. CDR3 length: 17 amino acids. The CDR3 region is CASSLPGGTGDNEKLFF. The CDR3 DNA follows: TGCGCCAGCAGCTTGCCGGGAGGGACCGGAGATAATGAAAAACTGTTTTTT.

V usage is TRBV15 and J usage is TRBJ2-1; 11 bases are shared with TRBD2. CDR1 and CDR2 from the germline V gene are LNHNV and YYDKDF (reference sequence). V lost 1 base and J lost 9; bases outside the gene matches: 8. The CDR3 covers 16 residues. The CDR3: CATSRAPGLAAVEQFF. Here the CDR3 DNA reads TGTGCCACCAGCAGAGCCCCGGGACTAGCGGCTGTTGAGCAGTTCTTC.

The rearrangement joins TRBV5-1 to TRBJ2-7, with D perhaps matching TRBD2 (7 bases). Per germline, CDR1 SGHRS and CDR2 YFSETQ. The V end was cut by 0 bases, the J end by 0 bases, with 10 bases between. The CDR3 spans 15 residues. The CDR3 loop is CASSLAAGASYEQYF. The CDR3 coding sequence is TGCGCCAGCAGCTTGGCCGCGGGGGCCTCCTACGAGCAGTACTTC.

The V and J genes are TRBV4-1 and TRBJ2-5; 10 bases are shared with TRBD1. The germline CDR1 and CDR2 sequences are MGHRA and YSYEKL. Germline trimming cut 4 bases from V and 4 bases from J; bases unmatched to any gene: 12. The CDR3 contains 17 residues. The CDR3 DNA follows: TGCGCCAGCAGCCTATCTCACGGGACAGGGGTTCGAGAGACCCAGTACTTC. It encodes CASSLSHGTGVRETQYF.

V gene TRBV27 combines with J gene TRBJ2-7, with D possibly matching TRBD2 (5 bases). V was cut by 4 bases and J by 7 bases, with 5 bases left in between. CDR1 and CDR2 (germline): MNHEY, SMNVEV (reference sequence). The CDR3 has 10 residues. The CDR3 region has the DNA TGTGCCAGCAGTTCGGGGGAGCAGTACTTC. Protein product: CASSSGEQYF.

This chain links TRBV19 with TRBJ2-2, with TRBD2 matching over 11 bases. CDR1 and CDR2 (germline): LNHDA, SQIVND (reference sequence). V lost 6 bases and J lost 1; bases outside the gene matches: 1. The CDR3 totals 15 residues. The CDR3 DNA sequence: TGTGCCAGTAGGGGACTAGCGGAGAACACCGGGGAGCTGTTTTTT. This encodes CASRGLAENTGELFF. The full variable domain, in which reference TRBV19 and TRBJ2-2 provide the parts outside the CDR3, is DGGITQSPKYLFRKEGQNVTLSCEQNLNHDAMYWYRQDPGQGLRLIYYSQIVNDFQKGDIAEGYSVSREKKESFPLTVTSAQKNPTAFYLCASRGLAENTGELFFGEGSRLTVL.

The count of this clone is one. This rearrangement joins TRBV29-1 to TRBJ1-1; a weak D match, TRBD1 (6 bases). This CDR3 spans 14 amino acids. The V and J ends lost 4 bases and 1 base respectively, with 13 bases between them. Looked up from germline, CDR1 is SQVTM and CDR2 is ANQGSEA. CDR3 in amino acids: CSVVGQRPNTEAFF. CDR3 nucleotide sequence: TGCAGCGTTGTGGGACAACGGCCGAACACTGAAGCTTTCTTT.

CDR3 sequence reads: CASSVGGQALSYEQYF. The CDR3 DNA follows: TGTGCCAGCAGCGTAGGGGGACAGGCCCTCTCCTACGAGCAGTACTTC. The chain is built from TRBV9 and TRBJ2-7; 8 nucleotides match TRBD1. Germline CDR1 and CDR2: SGDLS and YYNGEE. CDR3 length: 16 residues. The trim removed 0 bases at V and 0 bases at J, leaving 5 bases unmatched.

This clone was seen just once. V usage is TRBV19 and J usage is TRBJ2-1, with 9 positions matching TRBD1. This CDR3 has 12 amino acids. Germline assignment: CDR1 LNHDA and CDR2 SQIVND (reference sequence). V lost 6 bases to trimming and J lost 7 bases; unmatched junction nucleotides: 1. CDR3 amino acids: CASRGTGNEQFF. The CDR3 nucleotides read TGTGCCAGTAGGGGGACAGGGAATGAGCAGTTCTTC.

In its sample, this clone was seen a few times. This sequence joins TRBV2 and TRBJ2-2; no firm D call. The ends were cut back, 0 bases at V and 5 bases at J, with 4 bases in the middle. The CDR3 sequence is 13 residues long. Germline V lookup: CDR1 SNHLY, CDR2 FYNNEI. CDR3 sequence reads: CASSEAQTGELFF. In DNA form, the CDR3 reads TGTGCCAGCAGTGAAGCCCAAACCGGGGAGCTGTTTTTT.

V and J are TRBV5-6 and TRBJ1-6; a weak D match, TRBD1 (5 bases). Per germline, CDR1 SGHDT and CDR2 YYEEEE. The CDR3 has 16 amino acids. V shed 2 bases and J shed 7 bases, with 16 bases lying between them. CDR3: CASSLNRGDWNSPLHF. The CDR3 coding sequence is TGTGCCAGCAGCTTAAACCGGGGGGACTGGAATTCACCCCTCCACTTT.

This clone was picked up many times. The chain links TRBV4-1 to TRBJ1-2; D gene unclear. CDR1 is MGHRA, CDR2 YSYEKL, per germline. The CDR3 has 15 amino acids. The germline V and J ends were trimmed by 2 bases and 2 bases, with 12 bases remaining between them. The CDR3 sequence: CASSQPSRVNYGYTF. The DNA for the CDR3 is TGCGCCAGCAGCCAACCCAGTCGGGTAAACTATGGCTACACCTTC.

The chain recombines TRBV2 with TRBJ1-1; D gene unclear. This CDR3 is 11 amino acids long. CDR1 SNHLY and CDR2 FYNNEI come from the germline V gene. V was trimmed by 5 bases and J by 7 bases, leaving 8 bases between them. Written as DNA, the CDR3 is TGTGCCAGCAGTACCGGGGTTGAAGCTTTCTTT. Residues: CASSTGVEAFF.

This chain uses TRBV5-1 with TRBJ1-2, with TRBD1 identical over 8 bases. The CDR3 has 14 residues. With 6 bases clipped from V and 7 bases from J, the junction kept 11 bases outside the gene matches. The germline V gene encodes CDR1 SGHRS and CDR2 YFSETQ. The chain's CDR3 is CASTLVTGERGYTF. The CDR3 bases are TGCGCCAGCACCCTAGTGACAGGGGAGCGTGGCTACACCTTC.

V gene TRBV6-5 combines with J gene TRBJ2-3, with D possibly matching TRBD2 (6 bases). V lost 3 bases and J lost 8, with 12 bases in between. CDR1 MNHEY and CDR2 SVGAGI come from the germline V gene. The CDR3 consists of 13 residues. CDR3 nucleotides: TGTGCCAGCAGTTATAGGGAGGATGGTACGCAGTATTTT. This codes for CASSYREDGTQYF.

This chain uses TRBV9 with TRBJ1-1; a weak D match, TRBD1 (6 bases). CDR1 is SGDLS and CDR2 is YYNGEE in the germline V gene. The CDR3 is 12 amino acids. Trimming removed 4 bases from V and 10 bases from J, with 14 bases in between. The CDR3 here is CASSPGGGAAFF. The CDR3 region has the DNA TGTGCCAGCAGCCCCGGGGGGGGCGCAGCTTTCTTT. Drawing the rest from reference TRBV9 and TRBJ1-1, the complete variable domain is DSGVTQTPKHLITATGQRVTLRCSPRSGDLSVYWYQQSLDQGLQFLIQYYNGEERAKGNILERFSAQQFPDLHSELNLSSLELGDSALYFCASSPGGGAAFFGQGTRLTVV.

The chain combines TRBV7-9 with TRBJ2-1; 8 bases map to TRBD2. Unmatched junction bases numbered 5, after V lost 4 bases and J lost 15 bases. Germline assignment: CDR1 SEHNR and CDR2 FQNEAQ (reference sequence). The CDR3 length is 11 residues. CDR3 sequence (DNA): TGTGCCAGCAGCTGGAGCGGGGGCGGGTTCTTC. Encoded protein: CASSWSGGGFF.

V gene TRBV10-3 combines with J gene TRBJ2-2; D is possibly TRBD1 (5 bases). The V gene's germline CDR1 is ENHRY and CDR2 SYGVKD. CDR3 length equals 16 residues. V was shortened by 6 bases and J by 0 bases, with 14 bases between the two germline ends. CDR3 region: CAIRFAQGTNTGELFF. DNA for the CDR3: TGTGCCATCAGATTCGCTCAGGGTACGAACACCGGGGAGCTGTTTTTT.